The TCR beta chain under discussion was sequenced for a study of beta chain features in type 1 diabetes. General study results and limits: Shortening of TCRB CDR3s, moderate but significant, appeared in all four CD4+ subsets of Type 1 diabetes patients. Any HLA effect on TCRB rearrangement was left unresolved by small sub-analyses.

This clone appeared a few times. The antigen remains unidentified. The CDR3 covers 15 residues. Trimming took 2 bases from V and 4 from J; bases not matched to a gene: 4. Germline loops: CDR1 LNHDA, CDR2 SQIVND (reference sequence). Expressed TCRB transcripts were sequenced because the entire RNA isolate underwent reverse transcription. Mean read depth for naive, central memory and regulatory T cell samples was roughly 4 million reads. Produced via immunoSEQ multiplex PCR; TCRdb's table is partial and in-frame only. The sample carries almost 350,000 clones, around 9.3% recorded once. Each of the CD4+ naive, central memory, regulatory and stem cell-like memory populations was sorted via CD45RO/CCR7/CD25/CD127/CD95/CD27.

This rearrangement joins TRBV19 to TRBJ2-1; 8 bases match TRBD2. The source of this sequence is a man aged 25-45 years with type 1 diabetes. Sequencing was carried out using central memory CD4+ T cells from blood. CDR3 sequence (DNA): TGTGCCAGTAGTATAACGGGGGGGAATTACAATGAGCAGTTCTTC. Its translation is CASSITGGNYNEQFF. Full variable domain (missing parts from reference TRBV19 and TRBJ2-1): DGGITQSPKYLFRKEGQNVTLSCEQNLNHDAMYWYRQDPGQGLRLIYYSQIVNDFQKGDIAEGYSVSREKKESFPLTVTSAQKNPTAFYLCASSITGGNYNEQFFGPGTRLTVL.